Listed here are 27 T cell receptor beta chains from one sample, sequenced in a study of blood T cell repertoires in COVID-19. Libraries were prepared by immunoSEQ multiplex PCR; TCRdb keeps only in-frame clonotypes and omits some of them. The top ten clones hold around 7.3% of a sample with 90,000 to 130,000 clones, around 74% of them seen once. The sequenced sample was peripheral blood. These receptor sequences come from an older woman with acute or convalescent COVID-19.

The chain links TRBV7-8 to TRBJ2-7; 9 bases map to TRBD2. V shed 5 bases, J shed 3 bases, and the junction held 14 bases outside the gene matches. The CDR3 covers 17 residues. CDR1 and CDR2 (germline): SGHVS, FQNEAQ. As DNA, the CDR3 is TGTGCCAGCAGCCCCAACTTCCCTGGTAGCGGGGGCTACGAGCAGTACTTC. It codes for CASSPNFPGSGGYEQYF.

The CDR3 protein is CSGQGNAEAFF. CDR3 DNA sequence: TGCAGCGGTCAGGGTAACGCTGAAGCTTTCTTT. The chain is built from TRBV29-1 and TRBJ1-1; maybe TRBD1 (5 bases). Deletions cut 7 bases from V and 6 bases from J, with 12 bases between. The CDR3 runs 11 residues. Germline CDR1 reads SQVTM; CDR2 reads ANQGSEA.

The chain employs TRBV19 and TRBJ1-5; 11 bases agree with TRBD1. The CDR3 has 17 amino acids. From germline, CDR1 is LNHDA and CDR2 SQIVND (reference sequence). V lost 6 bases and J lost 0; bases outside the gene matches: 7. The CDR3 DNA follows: TGTGCCAGTAGCCGGGGACAGGGGGTATATAGCAATCAGCCCCAGCATTTT. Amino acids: CASSRGQGVYSNQPQHF.

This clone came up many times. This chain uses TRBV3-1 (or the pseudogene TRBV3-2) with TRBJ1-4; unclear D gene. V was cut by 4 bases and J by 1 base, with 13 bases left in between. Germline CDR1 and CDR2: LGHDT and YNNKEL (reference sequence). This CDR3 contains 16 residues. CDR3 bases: TGTGCCAGCAGCCTTGCGGGTAAAGGAACTAATGAAAAACTGTTTTTT. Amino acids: CASSLAGKGTNEKLFF.

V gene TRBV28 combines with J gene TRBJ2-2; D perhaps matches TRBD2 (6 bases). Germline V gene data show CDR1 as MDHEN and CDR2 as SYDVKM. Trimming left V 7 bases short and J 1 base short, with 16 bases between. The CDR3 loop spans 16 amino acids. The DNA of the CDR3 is TGTGCCAGCAACCTCGGGGGTTGGTTGAACACCGGGGAGCTGTTTTTT. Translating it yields CASNLGGWLNTGELFF.

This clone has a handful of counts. As DNA, the CDR3 is TGTGCCACCAGTGTACCCCATACAGGGGGCCTTTACGAGCAGTACTTC. This sequence encodes CATSVPHTGGLYEQYF. This chain uses TRBV24-1 with TRBJ2-7; 9 bases match TRBD1. Germline CDR1 is KGHDR and CDR2 is SFDVKD. Trimming cost V 5 bases and J 4 bases; bases outside gene matches: 11. The CDR3 runs to 16 residues.

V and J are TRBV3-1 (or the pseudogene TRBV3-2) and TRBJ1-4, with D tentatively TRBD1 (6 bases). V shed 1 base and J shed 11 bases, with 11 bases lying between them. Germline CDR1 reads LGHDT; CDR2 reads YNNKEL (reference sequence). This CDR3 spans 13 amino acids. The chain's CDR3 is CASSQGGGVKLFF. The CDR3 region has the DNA TGTGCCAGCAGCCAAGGCGGGGGCGTTAAACTGTTTTTT.

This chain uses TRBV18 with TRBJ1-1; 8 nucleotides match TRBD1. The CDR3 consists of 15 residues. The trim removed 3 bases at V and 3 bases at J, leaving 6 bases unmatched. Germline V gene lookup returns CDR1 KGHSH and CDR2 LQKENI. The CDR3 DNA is TGTGCCAGCTCACCGTTCGACAGGGGCCACACTGAAGCTTTCTTT. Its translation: CASSPFDRGHTEAFF. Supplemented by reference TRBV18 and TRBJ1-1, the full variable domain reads NAGVMQNPRHLVRRRGQEARLRCSPMKGHSHVYWYRQLPEEGLKFMVYLQKENIIDESGMPKERFSAEFPKEGPSILRIQQVVRGDSAAYFCASSPFDRGHTEAFFGQGTRLTVV.

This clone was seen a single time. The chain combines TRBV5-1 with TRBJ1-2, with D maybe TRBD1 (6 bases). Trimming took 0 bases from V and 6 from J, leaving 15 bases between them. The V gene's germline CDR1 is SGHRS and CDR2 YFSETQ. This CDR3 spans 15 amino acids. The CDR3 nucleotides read TGCGCCAGCAGCTTGGTGTCAGGGGAAGGAGATGGCTACACCTTC. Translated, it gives CASSLVSGEGDGYTF.

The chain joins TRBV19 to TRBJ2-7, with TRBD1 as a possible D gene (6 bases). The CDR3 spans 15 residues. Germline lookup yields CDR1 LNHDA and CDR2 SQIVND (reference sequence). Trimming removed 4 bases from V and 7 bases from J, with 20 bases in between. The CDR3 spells CASSKATGAWGEQYF. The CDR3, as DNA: TGTGCCAGTAGTAAAGCGACAGGAGCCTGGGGGGAGCAGTACTTC.

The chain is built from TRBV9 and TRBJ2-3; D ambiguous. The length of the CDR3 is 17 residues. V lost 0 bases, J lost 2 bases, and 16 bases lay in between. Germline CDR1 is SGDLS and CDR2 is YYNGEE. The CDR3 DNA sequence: TGTGCCAGCAGCGTAGCCGTCACACGAACATACACAGATACGCAGTATTTT. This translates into CASSVAVTRTYTDTQYF.

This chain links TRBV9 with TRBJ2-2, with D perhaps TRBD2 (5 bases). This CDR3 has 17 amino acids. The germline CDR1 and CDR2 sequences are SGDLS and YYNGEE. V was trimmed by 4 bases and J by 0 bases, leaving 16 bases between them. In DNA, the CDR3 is TGTGCCAGCAGCCGCGGACTTGCGGGTCCGAACACCGGGGAGCTGTTTTTT. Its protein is CASSRGLAGPNTGELFF.

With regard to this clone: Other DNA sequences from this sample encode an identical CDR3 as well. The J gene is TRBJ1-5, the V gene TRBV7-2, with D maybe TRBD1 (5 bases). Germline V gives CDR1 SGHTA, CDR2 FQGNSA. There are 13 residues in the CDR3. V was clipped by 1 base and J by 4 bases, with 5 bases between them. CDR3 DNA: TGTGCCAGCAGCTTAGGACAGAATCAGCCCCAGCATTTT. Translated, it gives CASSLGQNQPQHF.

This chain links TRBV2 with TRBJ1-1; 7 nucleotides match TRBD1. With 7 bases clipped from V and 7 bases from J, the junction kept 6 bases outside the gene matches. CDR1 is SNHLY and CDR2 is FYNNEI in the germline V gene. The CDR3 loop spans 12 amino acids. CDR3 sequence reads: CASTRTGLEAFF. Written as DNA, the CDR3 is TGTGCCAGCACCAGGACAGGTCTTGAAGCTTTCTTT. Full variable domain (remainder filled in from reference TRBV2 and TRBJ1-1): EPEVTQTPSHQVTQMGQEVILRCVPISNHLYFYWYRQILGQKVEFLVSFYNNEISEKSEIFDDQFSVERPDGSNFTLKIRSTKLEDSAMYFCASTRTGLEAFFGQGTRLTVV.

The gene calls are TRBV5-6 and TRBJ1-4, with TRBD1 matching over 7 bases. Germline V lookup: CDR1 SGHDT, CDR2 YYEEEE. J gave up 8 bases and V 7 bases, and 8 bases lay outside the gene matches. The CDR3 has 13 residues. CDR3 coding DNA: TGTGCCAGCTCGACAGGGACGGGGGAAAAACTGTTTTTT. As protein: CASSTGTGEKLFF.

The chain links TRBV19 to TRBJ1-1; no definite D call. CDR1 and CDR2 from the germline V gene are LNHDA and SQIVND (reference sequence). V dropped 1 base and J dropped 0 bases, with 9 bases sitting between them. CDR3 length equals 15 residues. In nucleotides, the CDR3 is TGTGCCAGTAGTATAGGGGAGAGGATGAACACTGAAGCTTTCTTT. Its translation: CASSIGERMNTEAFF. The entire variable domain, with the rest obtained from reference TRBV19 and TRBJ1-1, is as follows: DGGITQSPKYLFRKEGQNVTLSCEQNLNHDAMYWYRQDPGQGLRLIYYSQIVNDFQKGDIAEGYSVSREKKESFPLTVTSAQKNPTAFYLCASSIGERMNTEAFFGQGTRLTVV.

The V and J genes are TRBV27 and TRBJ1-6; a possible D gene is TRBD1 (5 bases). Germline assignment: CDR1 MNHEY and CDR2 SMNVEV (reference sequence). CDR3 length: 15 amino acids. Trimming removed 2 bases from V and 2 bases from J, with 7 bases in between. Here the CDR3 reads CASSLGGTYNSPLHF. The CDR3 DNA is TGTGCCAGCAGTTTAGGGGGGACCTATAATTCACCCCTCCACTTT.

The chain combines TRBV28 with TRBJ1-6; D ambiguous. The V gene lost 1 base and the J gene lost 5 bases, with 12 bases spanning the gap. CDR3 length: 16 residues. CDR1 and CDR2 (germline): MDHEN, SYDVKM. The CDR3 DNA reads TGTGCCAGCAGTTTATCATCAGGATCAAATAATTCACCCCTCCACTTT. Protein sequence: CASSLSSGSNNSPLHF.

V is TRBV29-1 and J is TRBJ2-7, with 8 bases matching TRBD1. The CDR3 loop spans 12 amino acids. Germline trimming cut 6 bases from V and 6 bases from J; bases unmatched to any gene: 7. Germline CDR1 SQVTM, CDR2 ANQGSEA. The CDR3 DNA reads TGCAGCGTCGGACAGGGCTCCGGCGAGCAGTACTTC. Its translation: CSVGQGSGEQYF.

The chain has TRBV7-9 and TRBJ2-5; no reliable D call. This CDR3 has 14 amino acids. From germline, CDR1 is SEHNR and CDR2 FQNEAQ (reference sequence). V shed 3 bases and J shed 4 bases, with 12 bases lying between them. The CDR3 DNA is TGTGCCAGCAGCTTGTACCTGGGCCCAGAGACCCAGTACTTC. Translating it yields CASSLYLGPETQYF.

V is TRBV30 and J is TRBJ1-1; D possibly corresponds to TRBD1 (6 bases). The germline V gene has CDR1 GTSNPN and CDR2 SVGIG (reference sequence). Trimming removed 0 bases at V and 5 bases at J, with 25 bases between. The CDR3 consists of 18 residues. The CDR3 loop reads CAWSVSPLRTDRKTEAFF. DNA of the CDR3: TGTGCCTGGAGTGTATCCCCATTGAGGACAGACAGGAAGACTGAAGCTTTCTTT.

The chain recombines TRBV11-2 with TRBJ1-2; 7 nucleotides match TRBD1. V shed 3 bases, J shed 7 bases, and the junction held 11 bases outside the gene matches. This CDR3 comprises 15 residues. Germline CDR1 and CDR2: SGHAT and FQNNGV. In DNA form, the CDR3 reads TGTGCCAGCAGCTTCGGACAACAGGGGACGGGTGGCTACACCTTC. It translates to CASSFGQQGTGGYTF.

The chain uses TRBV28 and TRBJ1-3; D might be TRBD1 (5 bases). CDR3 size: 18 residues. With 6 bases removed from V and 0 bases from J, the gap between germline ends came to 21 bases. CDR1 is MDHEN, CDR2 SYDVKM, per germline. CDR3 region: CASSPPLGLGHSGNTIYF. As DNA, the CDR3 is TGTGCCAGCAGCCCTCCTCTGGGGCTCGGTCACTCTGGAAACACCATATATTTT.

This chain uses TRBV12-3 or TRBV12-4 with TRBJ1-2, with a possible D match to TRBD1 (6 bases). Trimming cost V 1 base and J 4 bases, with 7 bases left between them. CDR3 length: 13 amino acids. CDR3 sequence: CASSLEQGYGYTF. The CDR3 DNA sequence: TGTGCCAGCAGTTTAGAACAGGGCTATGGCTACACCTTC.

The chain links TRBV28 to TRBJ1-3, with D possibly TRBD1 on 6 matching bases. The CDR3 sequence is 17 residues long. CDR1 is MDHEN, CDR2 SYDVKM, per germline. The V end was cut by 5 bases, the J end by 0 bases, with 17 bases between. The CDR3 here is CASSPIGGPYSGNTIYF. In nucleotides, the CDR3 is TGTGCCAGCAGTCCGATCGGGGGGCCGTACTCTGGAAACACCATATATTTT.

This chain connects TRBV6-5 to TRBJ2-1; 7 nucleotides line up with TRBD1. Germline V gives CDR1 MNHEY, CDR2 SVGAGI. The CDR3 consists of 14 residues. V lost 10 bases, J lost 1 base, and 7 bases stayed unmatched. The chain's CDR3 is CATLRRGSYNEQFF. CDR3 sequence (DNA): TGTGCCACACTACGCAGGGGGTCCTACAATGAGCAGTTCTTC.

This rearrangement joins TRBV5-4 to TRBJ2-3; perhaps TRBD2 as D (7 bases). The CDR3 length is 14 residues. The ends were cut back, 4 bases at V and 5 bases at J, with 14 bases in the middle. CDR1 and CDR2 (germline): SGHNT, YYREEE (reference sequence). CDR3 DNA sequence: TGTGCCAGCAGCGGCCGGGGAGGGGGAGATACGCAGTATTTT. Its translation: CASSGRGGGDTQYF.